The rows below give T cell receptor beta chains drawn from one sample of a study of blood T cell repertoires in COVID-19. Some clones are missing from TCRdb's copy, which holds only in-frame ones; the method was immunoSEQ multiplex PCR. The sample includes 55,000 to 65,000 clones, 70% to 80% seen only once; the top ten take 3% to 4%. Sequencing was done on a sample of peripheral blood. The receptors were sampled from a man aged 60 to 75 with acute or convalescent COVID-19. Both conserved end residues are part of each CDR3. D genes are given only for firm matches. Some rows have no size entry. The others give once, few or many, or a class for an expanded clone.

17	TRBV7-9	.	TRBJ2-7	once	CASSNPTRQVSSYEQYF	TGTGCCAGCAGCAACCCAACCCGACAGGTGAGCTCCTACGAGCAGTACTTC
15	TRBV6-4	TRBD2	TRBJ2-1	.	CASRPLAGGHNEQFF	TGTGCCAGCAGGCCACTAGCGGGAGGCCACAATGAGCAGTTCTTC
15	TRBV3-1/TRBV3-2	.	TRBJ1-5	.	CASSQDTSYNQPQHF	TGTGCCAGCAGCCAAGATACGAGTTACAATCAGCCCCAGCATTTT
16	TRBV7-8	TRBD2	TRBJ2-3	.	CASSSLAGGLTDTQYF	TGTGCCAGCAGCTCCTTAGCGGGAGGGCTGACAGATACGCAGTATTTT
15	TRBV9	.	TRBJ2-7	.	CASSAGALRGYEQYF	TGTGCCAGCAGCGCCGGGGCCCTCAGGGGCTACGAGCAGTACTTC
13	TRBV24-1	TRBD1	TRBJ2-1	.	CATSGTGRDEQFF	TGTGCCACCAGTGGGACAGGGCGGGATGAGCAGTTCTTC
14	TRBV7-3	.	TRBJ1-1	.	CASSLPGQNTEAFF	TGTGCCAGCAGCCTTCCGGGACAGAACACTGAAGCTTTCTTT
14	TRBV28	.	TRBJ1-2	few	CASSTVIANYGYTF	TGTGCCAGCAGTACTGTTATTGCTAACTATGGCTACACCTTC
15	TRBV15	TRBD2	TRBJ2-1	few	CATGLSSGFNNEQFF	TGTGCCACTGGATTAAGTAGCGGGTTTAACAATGAGCAGTTCTTC
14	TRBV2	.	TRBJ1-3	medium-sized	CASSGRFSGNTIYF	TGTGCCAGCAGTGGCAGGTTTTCTGGAAACACCATATATTTT
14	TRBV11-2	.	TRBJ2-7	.	CASSYLGGSYEQYF	TGTGCCAGCAGCTACTTGGGGGGATCCTACGAGCAGTACTTC
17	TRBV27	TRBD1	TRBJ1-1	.	CASSLKYPTGKETEAFF	TGTGCCAGCAGTTTGAAATACCCGACAGGGAAGGAGACTGAAGCTTTCTTT
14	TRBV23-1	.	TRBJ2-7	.	CASSQSLAAYEQYF	TGCGCCAGCAGTCAATCGCTCGCAGCCTACGAGCAGTACTTC
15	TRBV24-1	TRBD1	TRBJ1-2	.	CATSEDGTGKNGYTF	TGTGCCACCAGTGAGGACGGGACAGGGAAGAATGGCTACACCTTC
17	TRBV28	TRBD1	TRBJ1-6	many	CASSLRRTGGMKSPLHF	TGTGCCAGCAGTTTACGCCGGACAGGGGGCATGAAATCACCCCTCCACTTT
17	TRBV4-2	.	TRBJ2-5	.	CASSQEAGQPKQETQYF	TGTGCCAGCAGCCAGGAGGCCGGGCAGCCCAAACAAGAGACCCAGTACTTC
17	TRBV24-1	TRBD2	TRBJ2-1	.	CATSDLAGDLVYNEQFF	TGTGCCACCAGTGATTTGGCGGGAGACCTCGTCTACAATGAGCAGTTCTTC
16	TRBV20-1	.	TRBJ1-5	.	CSASPVGRAPHQPQHF	TGCAGTGCTAGTCCCGTCGGCAGGGCTCCCCATCAGCCCCAGCATTTT
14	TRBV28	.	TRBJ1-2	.	CASSFGGPTYGYTF	TGTGCCAGCAGTTTCGGGGGGCCCACCTATGGCTACACCTTC
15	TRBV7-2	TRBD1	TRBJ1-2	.	CASSSGQGSGYGYTF	TGTGCCAGCAGCTCAGGACAGGGCTCCGGGTATGGCTACACCTTC
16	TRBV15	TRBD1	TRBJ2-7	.	CATSSLTGGRLYEQYF	TGTGCCACCAGCAGTTTGACAGGGGGAAGGCTCTACGAGCAGTACTTC
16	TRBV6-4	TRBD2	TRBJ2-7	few	CASSPLPGLAGGEQYF	TGTGCCAGCAGTCCTTTACCGGGACTAGCGGGAGGAGAGCAGTACTTC
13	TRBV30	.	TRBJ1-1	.	CAWSAQVSTEAFF	TGTGCCTGGAGTGCACAGGTGAGCACTGAAGCTTTCTTT
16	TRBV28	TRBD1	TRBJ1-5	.	CASNPGGGQGSQPQHF	TGTGCCAGCAATCCGGGGGGTGGACAGGGTAGTCAGCCCCAGCATTTT
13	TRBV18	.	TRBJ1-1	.	CASSPQGGTEAFF	TGTGCCAGCTCACCTCAGGGTGGCACTGAAGCTTTCTTT
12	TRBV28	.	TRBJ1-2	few	CASSRYNYGYTF	TGTGCCAGCAGCCGCTATAACTATGGCTACACCTTC
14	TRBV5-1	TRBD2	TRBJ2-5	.	CASSLVRETETQYF	TGCGCCAGCAGCTTGGTGCGGGAGACTGAGACCCAGTACTTC
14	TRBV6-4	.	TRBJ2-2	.	CASSDSLATGELFF	TGTGCCAGCAGTGACTCACTAGCCACCGGGGAGCTGTTTTTT
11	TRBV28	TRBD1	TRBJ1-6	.	CASEQGGPLHF	TGTGCCAGCGAACAGGGGGGGCCCCTCCACTTT
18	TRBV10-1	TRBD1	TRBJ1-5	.	CASRRSGGLKNSNQPQHF	TGCGCCAGCCGTCGATCAGGGGGACTCAAAAATAGCAATCAGCCCCAGCATTTT
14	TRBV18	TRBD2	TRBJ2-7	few	CASSLAGGSYEQYF	TGTGCCAGCTCGCTAGCGGGAGGGTCCTACGAGCAGTACTTC
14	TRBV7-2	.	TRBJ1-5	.	CASSLEDGTKPQHF	TGTGCCAGCAGCTTAGAAGATGGGACTAAACCCCAGCATTTT
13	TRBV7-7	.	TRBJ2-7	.	CAPELALSYEQYF	TGTGCTCCGGAGCTAGCGCTGTCCTACGAGCAGTACTTC
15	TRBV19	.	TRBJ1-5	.	CASSFGHFSNQPQHF	TGTGCCAGTAGTTTTGGACACTTTAGCAATCAGCCCCAGCATTTT
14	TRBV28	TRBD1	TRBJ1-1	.	CASSLRTGHIEAFF	TGTGCCAGCAGTTTAAGGACAGGGCACATTGAAGCTTTCTTT
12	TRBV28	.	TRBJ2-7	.	CASSSANHEQYF	TGTGCCAGCAGTTCCGCTAACCACGAGCAGTACTTC
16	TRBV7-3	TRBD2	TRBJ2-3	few	CASSPGTISSTDTQYF	TGTGCCAGCAGCCCCGGGACTATCTCTAGCACAGATACGCAGTATTTT
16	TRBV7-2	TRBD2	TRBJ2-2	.	CASVTPTSGNTGELFF	TGTGCCAGCGTAACCCCAACTAGCGGTAACACCGGGGAGCTGTTTTTT
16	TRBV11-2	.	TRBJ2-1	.	CASSSLAEVTYNEQFF	TGTGCCAGCAGCTCCTTAGCGGAGGTAACCTACAATGAGCAGTTCTTC
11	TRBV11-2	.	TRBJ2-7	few	CASSLAYEQYF	TGTGCCAGCAGCTTAGCTTACGAGCAGTACTTC
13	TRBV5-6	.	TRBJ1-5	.	CASSRTPNQPQHF	TGTGCCAGCAGCCGCACACCCAATCAGCCCCAGCATTTT
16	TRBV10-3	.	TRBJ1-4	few	CAISERQAGTNEKLFF	TGTGCCATCAGTGAGAGGCAGGCCGGCACTAATGAAAAACTGTTTTTT
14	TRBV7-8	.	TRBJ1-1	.	CASSWAGMNTEAFF	TGTGCCAGCAGCTGGGCGGGGATGAACACTGAAGCTTTCTTT
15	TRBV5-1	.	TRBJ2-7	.	CASSPRSPGDYEQYF	TGCGCCAGCAGCCCCAGAAGTCCCGGGGACTACGAGCAGTACTTC
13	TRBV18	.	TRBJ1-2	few	CASSPGGNYGYTF	TGTGCCAGCTCACCGGGGGGGAACTATGGCTACACCTTC
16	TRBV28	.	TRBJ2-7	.	CASSLYNQVSSYEQYF	TGTGCCAGCAGTTTATACAACCAGGTTAGCTCCTACGAGCAGTACTTC
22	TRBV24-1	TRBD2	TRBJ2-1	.	CATSDPRGGGTSGGSSYNEQFF	TGTGCCACCAGTGATCCCCGTGGGGGTGGGACTAGCGGGGGTAGCTCCTACAATGAGCAGTTCTTC
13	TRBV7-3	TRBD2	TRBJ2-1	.	CASSTSVAGDLFF	TGTGCCAGCAGCACTAGTGTAGCGGGAGATCTGTTCTTC
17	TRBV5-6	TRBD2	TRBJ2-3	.	CASSPLGLAVDVDTQYF	TGTGCCAGCAGCCCGCTGGGACTAGCGGTCGACGTAGATACGCAGTATTTT
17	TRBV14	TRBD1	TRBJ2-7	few	CASSQVPRDRKSYEQYF	TGTGCCAGCAGCCAAGTCCCCCGGGACAGGAAATCCTACGAGCAGTACTTC
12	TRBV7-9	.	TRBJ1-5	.	CASSSLDQPQHF	TGTGCCAGCAGCTCCTTAGATCAGCCCCAGCATTTT
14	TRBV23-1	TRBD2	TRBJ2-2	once	CASSQSGGAGELFF	TGCGCCAGCAGTCAATCGGGGGGGGCCGGGGAGCTGTTTTTT
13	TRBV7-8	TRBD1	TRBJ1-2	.	CASSLAGPGGRTF	TGTGCCAGCAGCTTAGCCGGGCCAGGGGGCCGGACCTTC
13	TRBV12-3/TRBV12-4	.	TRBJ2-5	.	CASSTRVQETQYF	TGTGCCAGCAGCACCAGGGTACAAGAGACCCAGTACTTC
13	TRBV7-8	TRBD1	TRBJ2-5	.	CASSADREETQYF	TGTGCCAGCAGCGCCGACAGGGAGGAGACCCAGTACTTC